This TCR beta chain emerged from a study of blood T cells in healthy people across ages. The study, taken as a whole, reports: Greater diversity and more naive CD4+ cells were seen in long-lived donors than in aged donors. Age brought a roughly linear fall in TCR beta diversity measured per million T cells. When one million T cells were used, diversity estimates were thought to be underestimates.

The CDR3 totals 16 residues. V lost 0 bases, J lost 0 bases, and 12 bases lay in between. Germline CDR1 and CDR2: MGHRA and YSYEKL. Each individual donor underwent a draw of about 11 milliliters of peripheral blood. With respect to this clonotype: Its antigen is unidentified.

The authors ran a second PCR of roughly 6 to 11 cycles using a sample-barcoded 5' primer and a J-beta primer mix. TCRdb reprocessed the 5' RACE reads with MiXCR, giving one entry per CDR3 protein. The repertoire holds about 730,000 distinct CDR3 sequences, with approximately 39% as singletons. The sample consisted of blood. This sequence originates from a woman aged 60-70 years in good health. This chain uses TRBV4-1 with TRBJ2-7, with D maybe TRBD1 (5 bases). CDR3 bases: TGCGCCAGCAGCCAAGATACAGGAGAACGCTCCTACGAGCAGTACTTC. It codes for CASSQDTGERSYEQYF.